Below, 14 T cell receptor beta chains from the same sample are listed, as sequenced in a study of T cells in localized non-small cell lung cancer. The method was immunoSEQ multiplex PCR; TCRdb's version includes in-frame clones alone and lacks a portion of them. The table has some 52,000 clones, around 86% seen once. The sample consisted of peripheral blood, taken before any cancer treatment. Receptor source: a male donor aged 60 or older with stage III squamous cell lung carcinoma.

The chain joins TRBV2 to TRBJ2-2; 11 positions agree with TRBD1. The CDR3 is 17 residues long. Germline assignment: CDR1 SNHLY and CDR2 FYNNEI. V gave up 6 bases and J gave up 4 bases; unmatched junction bases: 10. Here the CDR3 reads CASRPGQGAIRTGELFF. For the CDR3, the DNA is TGTGCCAGCAGGCCCGGACAGGGGGCGATTCGCACCGGGGAGCTGTTTTTT.

This rearrangement joins TRBV2 to TRBJ2-1, with 8 nucleotides matching TRBD1. J gave up 9 bases and V 10 bases, and 5 bases lay outside the gene matches. The CDR3 runs 11 residues. Germline V gene data show CDR1 as SNHLY and CDR2 as FYNNEI. The CDR3 nucleotides read TGTGCCACCCGACAGGGGCCTGAGCAGTTCTTC. It is translated as CATRQGPEQFF.

This clone appeared once. This rearrangement joins TRBV28 to TRBJ1-4; tentatively, D is TRBD1 (6 bases). The CDR3 extends over 16 amino acids. In germline, CDR1 is MDHEN, CDR2 SYDVKM. V lost 6 bases and J 7 bases, leaving 21 bases between the germline ends. CDR3 protein: CASSEGGQGRIEKLFF. CDR3 in DNA: TGTGCCAGCAGCGAGGGGGGTCAGGGTCGGATTGAAAAACTGTTTTTT.

This clone was seen more than once but under ten times. The V gene is TRBV11-2, the J gene TRBJ1-1; no clear D. Per the germline V gene, CDR1 is SGHAT and CDR2 is FQNNGV. This CDR3 has 14 amino acids. Trimming took 0 bases from V and 7 from J, leaving 12 bases between them. CDR3 residues: CASSLDPLLNEAFF. The CDR3 DNA reads TGTGCCAGCAGCTTAGATCCCTTGCTGAATGAAGCTTTCTTT.

The chain combines TRBV19 with TRBJ1-4, with 7 bases identical to TRBD1. Trimming removed 6 bases from V and 8 bases from J; junction bases left unmatched: 6. Per the germline V gene, CDR1 is LNHDA and CDR2 is SQIVND (reference sequence). The CDR3 runs to 13 residues. In DNA, the CDR3 is TGTGCCAGTAGAAAGGGGGCGGTCGAAAAACTGTTTTTT. This encodes CASRKGAVEKLFF.

This clone was picked up a small number of times. The chain carries TRBV27 and TRBJ2-2; TRBD1 is a possible D gene (6 bases). Germline CDR1 reads MNHEY; CDR2 reads SMNVEV (reference sequence). The CDR3 runs to 16 residues. Trimming took off 6 bases at V and 0 bases at J, with 14 bases between the two ends. For the CDR3, the DNA is TGTGCCAGCAGCGCAGCAGGGGCCGCGAACACCGGGGAGCTGTTTTTT. It yields the protein CASSAAGAANTGELFF.

The chain uses TRBV4-1 and TRBJ1-2, with TRBD1 identical over 8 bases. V was pared by 1 base and J by 8 bases, with 9 bases of the junction left unmatched. CDR1 is MGHRA and CDR2 is YSYEKL in the germline V gene. The CDR3 runs 15 residues. The CDR3 region is CASSQAGQGPRGYTF. CDR3 nucleotide sequence: TGCGCCAGCAGCCAAGCCGGACAGGGCCCGAGGGGCTACACCTTC.

This clone was seen once. The chain carries TRBV6-1 and TRBJ1-1, with D uncertain. This CDR3 comprises 12 residues. Germline V gene sequence: CDR1 MNHNS, CDR2 SASEGT. The V end was cut by 8 bases, the J end by 0 bases, with 7 bases between. The CDR3 here is CASLRMNTEAFF. In DNA form, the CDR3 reads TGTGCCAGCCTGAGGATGAACACTGAAGCTTTCTTT.

This chain joins TRBV16 and TRBJ2-5; D possibly matches TRBD1 or TRBD2 (6 bases each). Germline V lookup: CDR1 KGHSY, CDR2 FQNENV. The V and J ends lost 4 bases and 5 bases respectively, with 20 bases between them. This CDR3 spans 16 amino acids. CDR3 coding DNA: TGTGCCAGCAGCCCCCGATGGGGGGACATCAAGGAGACCCAGTACTTC. Protein: CASSPRWGDIKETQYF. The full variable domain, rest sourced from reference TRBV16 and TRBJ2-5, is GEEVAQTPKHLVRGEGQKAKLYCAPIKGHSYVFWYQQVLKNEFKFLISFQNENVFDETGMPKERFSAKCLPNSPCSLEIQATKLEDSAVYFCASSPRWGDIKETQYFGPGTRLLVL.

This chain joins TRBV19 and TRBJ2-1; TRBD2 agrees at 12 bases. Germline V gene data show CDR1 as LNHDA and CDR2 as SQIVND (reference sequence). The CDR3 spans 16 residues. Trimming at V came to 2 bases and at J to 7 bases, leaving 6 bases not matched to a gene. CDR3 DNA: TGTGCCAGTAGTATAAGCCTCCTAGCGGGGGGGAATGAGCAGTTCTTC. It is translated as CASSISLLAGGNEQFF.

This clone showed up just once. The chain uses TRBV28 and TRBJ2-7; D is perhaps TRBD1 or TRBD2 (5 bases each). The CDR3 runs 14 residues. Trimming took 7 bases from V and 2 from J, leaving 15 bases between them. Germline CDR1 reads MDHEN; CDR2 reads SYDVKM. CDR3 region: CASNPPGPTYEQYF. In DNA, the CDR3 is TGTGCCAGCAATCCCCCGGGACCGACCTACGAGCAGTACTTC.

The table lists this clone with a few counts. The rearrangement joins TRBV19 to TRBJ2-2; D might be TRBD2 (7 bases). The CDR3 has 15 amino acids. V lost 7 bases and J 4 bases, leaving 16 bases between the germline ends. Germline CDR1 and CDR2: LNHDA and SQIVND (reference sequence). This CDR3 is CASMRGGGPTGELFF. CDR3 in DNA: TGTGCCAGTATGCGAGGGGGAGGGCCCACCGGGGAGCTGTTTTTT.

The chain recombines TRBV5-4 with TRBJ1-5, with TRBD1 identical over 8 bases. The CDR3 is 14 residues long. The V gene end was trimmed by 4 bases and the J gene end by 6 bases; junction bases not matched to a gene: 6. CDR1 and CDR2 (germline): SGHNT, YYREEE (reference sequence). The CDR3 loop is CASSDGQGGQPQHF. As DNA, the CDR3 is TGTGCCAGCAGCGATGGACAGGGAGGTCAGCCCCAGCATTTT.

This chain links TRBV5-1 with TRBJ2-7; 9 nucleotides match TRBD1. This CDR3 has 14 residues. Germline values: CDR1 SGHRS, CDR2 YFSETQ. V lost 4 bases, J lost 2 bases, and 4 bases stayed unmatched. The CDR3 spells CASSRDRDTYEQYF. CDR3 nucleotide sequence: TGCGCCAGCAGCCGGGACAGGGACACCTACGAGCAGTACTTC.